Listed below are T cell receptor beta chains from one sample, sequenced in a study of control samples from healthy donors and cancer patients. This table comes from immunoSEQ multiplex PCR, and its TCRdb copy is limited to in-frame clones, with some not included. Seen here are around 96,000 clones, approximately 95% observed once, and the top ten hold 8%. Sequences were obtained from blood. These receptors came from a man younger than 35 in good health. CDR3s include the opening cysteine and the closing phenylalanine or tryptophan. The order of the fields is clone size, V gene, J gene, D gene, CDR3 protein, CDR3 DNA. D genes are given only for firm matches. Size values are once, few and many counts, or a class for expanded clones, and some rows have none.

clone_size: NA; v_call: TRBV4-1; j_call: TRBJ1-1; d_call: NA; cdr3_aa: CASSQGDTGFTEAFF; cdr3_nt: TGCGCCAGCAGCCAAGGGGATACAGGGTTCACTGAAGCTTTCTTT
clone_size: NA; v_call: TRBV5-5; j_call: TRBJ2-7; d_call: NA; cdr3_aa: CASSLAGIRSYEQYF; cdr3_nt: TGTGCCAGCAGCTTGGCTGGGATCCGCTCCTACGAGCAGTACTTC
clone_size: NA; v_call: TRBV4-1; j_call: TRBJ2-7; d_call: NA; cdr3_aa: CASSHSQGTSYEQYF; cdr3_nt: TGCGCCAGCAGCCATTCACAGGGTACCTCCTACGAGCAGTACTTC
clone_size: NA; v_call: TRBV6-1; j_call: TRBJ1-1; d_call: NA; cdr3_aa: CASSDRVTEAFF; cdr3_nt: TGTGCCAGCAGTGATCGAGTCACTGAAGCTTTCTTT
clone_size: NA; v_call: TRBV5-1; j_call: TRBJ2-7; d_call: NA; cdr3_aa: CASSSKGQTSYEQYF; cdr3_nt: TGCGCCAGCAGCTCGAAGGGACAAACCTCCTACGAGCAGTACTTC
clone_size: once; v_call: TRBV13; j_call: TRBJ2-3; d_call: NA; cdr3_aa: CASSWGASGSTDTQYF; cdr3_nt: TGTGCCAGCAGCTGGGGGGCTAGCGGAAGCACAGATACGCAGTATTTT
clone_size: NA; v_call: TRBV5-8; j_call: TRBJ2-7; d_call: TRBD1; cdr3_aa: CASSLKGQGYEQYF; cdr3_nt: TGTGCCAGCAGCTTGAAGGGACAGGGCTACGAGCAGTACTTC
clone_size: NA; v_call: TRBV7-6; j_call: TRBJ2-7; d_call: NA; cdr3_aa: CASSLESEKSSYEQYF; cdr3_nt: TGTGCCAGCAGCTTAGAGTCAGAAAAAAGCTCCTACGAGCAGTACTTC
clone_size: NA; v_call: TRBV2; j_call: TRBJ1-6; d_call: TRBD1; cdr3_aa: CASSLRDRAISYNSPLHF; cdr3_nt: TGTGCCAGCAGTCTTCGGGACAGGGCTATCTCCTATAATTCACCCCTCCACTTT
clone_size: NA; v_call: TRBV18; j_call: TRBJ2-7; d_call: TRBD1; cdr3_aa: CASSSFPGQDSDEQYF; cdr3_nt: TGTGCCAGCTCATCTTTTCCGGGACAGGACTCGGACGAGCAGTACTTC
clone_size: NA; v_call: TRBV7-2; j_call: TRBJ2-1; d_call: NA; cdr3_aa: CASSLVDVNEQFF; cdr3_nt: TGTGCCAGCAGCTTAGTAGATGTTAATGAGCAGTTCTTC
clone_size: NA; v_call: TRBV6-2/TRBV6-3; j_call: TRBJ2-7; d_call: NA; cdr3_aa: CASSYPTIEQYF; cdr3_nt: TGTGCCAGCAGTTACCCAACCATCGAGCAGTACTTC
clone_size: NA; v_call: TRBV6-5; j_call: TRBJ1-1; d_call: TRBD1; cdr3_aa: CASSLQGAEAFF; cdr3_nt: TGTGCCAGCAGTTTACAGGGGGCTGAAGCTTTCTTT
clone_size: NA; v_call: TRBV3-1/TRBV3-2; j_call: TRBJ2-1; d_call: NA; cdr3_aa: CASSRGSYNEQFF; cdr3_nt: TGTGCCAGCAGCCGCGGGTCATACAATGAGCAGTTCTTC
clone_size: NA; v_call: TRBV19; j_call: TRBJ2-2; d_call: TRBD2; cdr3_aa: CASSITFAGRGRPRELFF; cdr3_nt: TGTGCCAGTAGTATCACTTTCGCGGGGAGGGGACGACCCCGGGAGCTGTTTTTT
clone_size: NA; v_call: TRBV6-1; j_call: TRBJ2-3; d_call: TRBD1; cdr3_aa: CASSEGTGGADTQYF; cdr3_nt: TGTGCCAGCAGTGAAGGGACAGGGGGCGCAGATACGCAGTATTTT
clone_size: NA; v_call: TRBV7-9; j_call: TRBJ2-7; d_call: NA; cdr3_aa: CASSSQVYYEQYF; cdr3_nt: TGTGCCAGCAGCTCGCAAGTATATTACGAGCAGTACTTC
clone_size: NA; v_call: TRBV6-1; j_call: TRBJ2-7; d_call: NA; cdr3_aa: CASSEGGDYEQYF; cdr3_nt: TGTGCCAGCAGTGAAGGAGGGGACTACGAGCAGTACTTC
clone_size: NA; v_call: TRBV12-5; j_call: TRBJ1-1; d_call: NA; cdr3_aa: CASARTLGLDTEAFF; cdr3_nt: TGTGCTAGTGCTCGAACGTTGGGGCTCGATACTGAAGCTTTCTTT
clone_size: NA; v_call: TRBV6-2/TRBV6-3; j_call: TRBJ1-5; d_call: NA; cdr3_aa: CASSYQGSNQPQHF; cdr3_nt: TGTGCCAGCAGTTATCAGGGGAGCAATCAGCCCCAGCATTTT
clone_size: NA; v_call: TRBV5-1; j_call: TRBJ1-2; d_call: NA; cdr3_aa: CASSPGTPNYGYTF; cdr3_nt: TGCGCCAGCAGTCCAGGGACACCTAACTATGGCTACACCTTC
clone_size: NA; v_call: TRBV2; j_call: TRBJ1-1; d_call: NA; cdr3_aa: CASSRTAEAFF; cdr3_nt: TGTGCCAGCAGTAGGACAGCCGAAGCTTTCTTT
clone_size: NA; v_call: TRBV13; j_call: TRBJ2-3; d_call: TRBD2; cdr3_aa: CASSLYKLAGGRTDTQYF; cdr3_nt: TGTGCCAGCAGCCTGTATAAACTAGCGGGGGGCCGCACAGATACGCAGTATTTT
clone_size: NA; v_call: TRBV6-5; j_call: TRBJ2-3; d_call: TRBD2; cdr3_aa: CASSQLAGGPDTQYF; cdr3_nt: TGTGCCAGCAGCCAACTAGCGGGGGGCCCAGATACGCAGTATTTT
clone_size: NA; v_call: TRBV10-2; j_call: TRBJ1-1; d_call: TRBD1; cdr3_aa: CASSDWAGGTEAFF; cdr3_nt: TGCGCCAGCAGTGACTGGGCAGGGGGCACTGAAGCTTTCTTT
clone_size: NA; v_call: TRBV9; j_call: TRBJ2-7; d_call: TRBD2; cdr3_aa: CASSVGLAGVEQYF; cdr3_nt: TGTGCCAGCAGCGTGGGACTAGCGGGAGTTGAGCAGTACTTC
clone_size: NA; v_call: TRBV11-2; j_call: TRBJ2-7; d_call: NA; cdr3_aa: CASSLTRGGGIGYEQYF; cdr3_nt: TGTGCCAGCAGCTTAACCCGAGGTGGGGGGATCGGTTACGAGCAGTACTTC
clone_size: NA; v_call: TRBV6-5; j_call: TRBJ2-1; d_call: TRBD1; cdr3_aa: CASSIYRGLGNEQFF; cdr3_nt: TGTGCCAGCAGTATATACAGGGGGCTCGGCAATGAGCAGTTCTTC
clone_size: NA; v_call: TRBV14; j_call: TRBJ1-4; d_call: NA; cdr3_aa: CASSQDWSEKLFF; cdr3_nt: TGTGCCAGCAGCCAAGATTGGAGTGAAAAACTGTTTTTT
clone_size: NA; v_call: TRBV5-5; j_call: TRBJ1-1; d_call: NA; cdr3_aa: CASSPDKNTEAFF; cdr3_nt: TGTGCCAGCAGCCCGGACAAGAACACTGAAGCTTTCTTT
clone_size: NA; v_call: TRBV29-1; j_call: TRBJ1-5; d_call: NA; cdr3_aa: CSVGGVGAGEPQHF; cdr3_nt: TGCAGCGTTGGGGGAGTTGGGGCGGGAGAGCCCCAGCATTTT
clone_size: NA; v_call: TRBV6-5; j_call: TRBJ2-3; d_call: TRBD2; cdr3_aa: CASSYSTSNADTQYF; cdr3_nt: TGTGCCAGCAGTTACTCGACTAGCAACGCAGATACGCAGTATTTT
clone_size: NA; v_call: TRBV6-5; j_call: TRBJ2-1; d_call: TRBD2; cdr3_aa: CASSKTSGDYEQFF; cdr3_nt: TGTGCCAGCAGTAAGACTAGCGGAGATTATGAGCAGTTCTTC
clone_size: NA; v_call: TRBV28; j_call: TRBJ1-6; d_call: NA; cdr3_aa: CASSPYQGQGNSPLHF; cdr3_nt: TGTGCCAGCAGTCCCTACCAGGGGCAAGGAAATTCACCCCTCCACTTT
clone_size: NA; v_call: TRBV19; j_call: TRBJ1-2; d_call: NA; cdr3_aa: CASSMGYREGSYGYTF; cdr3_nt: TGTGCCAGTAGTATGGGTTACAGGGAAGGGAGCTATGGCTACACCTTC
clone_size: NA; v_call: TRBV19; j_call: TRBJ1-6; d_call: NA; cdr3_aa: CASSTEASPLHF; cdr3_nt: TGTGCCAGTAGTACAGAAGCTTCACCCCTCCACTTT
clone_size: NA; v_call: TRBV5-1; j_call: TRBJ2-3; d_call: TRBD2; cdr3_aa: CASSLAVPGLAGPTSTDTQYF; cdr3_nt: TGCGCCAGCAGCTTGGCCGTTCCGGGACTAGCGGGGCCTACTAGCACAGATACGCAGTATTTT
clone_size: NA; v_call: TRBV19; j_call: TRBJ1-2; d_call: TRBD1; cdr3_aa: CASTTGQGNWNSYTF; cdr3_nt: TGTGCCAGTACCACTGGACAGGGCAATTGGAATTCCTACACCTTC
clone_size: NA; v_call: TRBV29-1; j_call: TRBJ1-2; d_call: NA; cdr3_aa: CSVENGHNYGYTF; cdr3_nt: TGCAGCGTTGAAAATGGACATAACTATGGCTACACCTTC
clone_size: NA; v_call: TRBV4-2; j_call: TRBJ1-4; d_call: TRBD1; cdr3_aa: CASSQGTGRNEKLFF; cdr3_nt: TGTGCCAGCAGCCAGGGGACAGGGAGAAATGAAAAACTGTTTTTT
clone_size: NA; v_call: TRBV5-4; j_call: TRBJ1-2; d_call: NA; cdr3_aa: CASSPPAGTSGYTF; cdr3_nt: TGTGCCAGCAGCCCTCCGGCCGGGACCTCTGGCTACACCTTC
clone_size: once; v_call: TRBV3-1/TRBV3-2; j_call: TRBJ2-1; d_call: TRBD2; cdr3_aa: CASSQDGVLGGPLEQFF; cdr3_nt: TGTGCCAGCAGCCAAGATGGGGTCCTGGGAGGGCCTCTTGAGCAGTTCTTC
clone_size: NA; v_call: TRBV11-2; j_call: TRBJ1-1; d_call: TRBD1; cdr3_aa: CASGDRGASWLEAFF; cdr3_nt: TGTGCCAGCGGAGACAGGGGGGCAAGTTGGTTGGAAGCTTTCTTT
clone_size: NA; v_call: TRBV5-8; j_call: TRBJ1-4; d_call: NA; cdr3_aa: CASSQDRATNEKLFF; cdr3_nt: TGTGCCAGCAGCCAGGACCGAGCAACTAATGAAAAACTGTTTTTT
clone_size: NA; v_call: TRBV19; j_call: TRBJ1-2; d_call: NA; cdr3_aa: CASSADTNYGYTF; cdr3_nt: TGTGCCAGTAGTGCCGACACGAACTATGGCTACACCTTC
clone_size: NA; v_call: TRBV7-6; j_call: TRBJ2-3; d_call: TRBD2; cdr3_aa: CASSFPRLAGGLITTDTQYF; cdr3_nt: TGTGCCAGCAGCTTTCCCCGGCTAGCGGGGGGGCTAATAACCACAGATACGCAGTATTTT
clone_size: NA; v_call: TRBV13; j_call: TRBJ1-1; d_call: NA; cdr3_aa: CASSFCLKNTEAFF; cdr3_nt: TGTGCCAGCAGCTTTTGCTTAAAGAACACTGAAGCTTTCTTT
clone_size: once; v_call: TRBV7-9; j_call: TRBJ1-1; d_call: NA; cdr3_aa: CASSLALATGGVATEAFF; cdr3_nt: TGTGCCAGCAGCTTAGCCTTAGCTACCGGAGGGGTTGCGACTGAAGCTTTCTTT
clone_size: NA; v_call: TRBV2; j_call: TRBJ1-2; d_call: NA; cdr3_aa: CASSESIYLTYGYTF; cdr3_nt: TGTGCCAGCAGTGAATCAATATATTTAACCTATGGCTACACCTTC
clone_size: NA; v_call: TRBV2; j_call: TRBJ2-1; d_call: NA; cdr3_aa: CASSDFDYNEQFF; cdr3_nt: TGTGCCAGCAGTGACTTTGACTACAATGAGCAGTTCTTC
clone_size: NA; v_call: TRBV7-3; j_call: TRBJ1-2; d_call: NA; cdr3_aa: CASSAGDGYGYTF; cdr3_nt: TGTGCCAGCAGCGCAGGGGACGGGTATGGCTACACCTTC
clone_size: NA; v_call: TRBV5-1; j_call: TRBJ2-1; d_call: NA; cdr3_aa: CASSLASEQFF; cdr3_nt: TGCGCCAGCAGCTTGGCCTCAGAGCAGTTCTTC
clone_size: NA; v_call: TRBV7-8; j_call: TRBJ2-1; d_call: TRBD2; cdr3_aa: CASSLGLAGYNEQFF; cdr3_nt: TGTGCCAGCAGCCTAGGACTAGCGGGCTACAATGAGCAGTTCTTC
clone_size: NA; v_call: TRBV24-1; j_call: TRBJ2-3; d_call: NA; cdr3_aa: CATSDQSTDTQYF; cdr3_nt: TGTGCCACCAGTGATCAGAGCACAGATACGCAGTATTTT